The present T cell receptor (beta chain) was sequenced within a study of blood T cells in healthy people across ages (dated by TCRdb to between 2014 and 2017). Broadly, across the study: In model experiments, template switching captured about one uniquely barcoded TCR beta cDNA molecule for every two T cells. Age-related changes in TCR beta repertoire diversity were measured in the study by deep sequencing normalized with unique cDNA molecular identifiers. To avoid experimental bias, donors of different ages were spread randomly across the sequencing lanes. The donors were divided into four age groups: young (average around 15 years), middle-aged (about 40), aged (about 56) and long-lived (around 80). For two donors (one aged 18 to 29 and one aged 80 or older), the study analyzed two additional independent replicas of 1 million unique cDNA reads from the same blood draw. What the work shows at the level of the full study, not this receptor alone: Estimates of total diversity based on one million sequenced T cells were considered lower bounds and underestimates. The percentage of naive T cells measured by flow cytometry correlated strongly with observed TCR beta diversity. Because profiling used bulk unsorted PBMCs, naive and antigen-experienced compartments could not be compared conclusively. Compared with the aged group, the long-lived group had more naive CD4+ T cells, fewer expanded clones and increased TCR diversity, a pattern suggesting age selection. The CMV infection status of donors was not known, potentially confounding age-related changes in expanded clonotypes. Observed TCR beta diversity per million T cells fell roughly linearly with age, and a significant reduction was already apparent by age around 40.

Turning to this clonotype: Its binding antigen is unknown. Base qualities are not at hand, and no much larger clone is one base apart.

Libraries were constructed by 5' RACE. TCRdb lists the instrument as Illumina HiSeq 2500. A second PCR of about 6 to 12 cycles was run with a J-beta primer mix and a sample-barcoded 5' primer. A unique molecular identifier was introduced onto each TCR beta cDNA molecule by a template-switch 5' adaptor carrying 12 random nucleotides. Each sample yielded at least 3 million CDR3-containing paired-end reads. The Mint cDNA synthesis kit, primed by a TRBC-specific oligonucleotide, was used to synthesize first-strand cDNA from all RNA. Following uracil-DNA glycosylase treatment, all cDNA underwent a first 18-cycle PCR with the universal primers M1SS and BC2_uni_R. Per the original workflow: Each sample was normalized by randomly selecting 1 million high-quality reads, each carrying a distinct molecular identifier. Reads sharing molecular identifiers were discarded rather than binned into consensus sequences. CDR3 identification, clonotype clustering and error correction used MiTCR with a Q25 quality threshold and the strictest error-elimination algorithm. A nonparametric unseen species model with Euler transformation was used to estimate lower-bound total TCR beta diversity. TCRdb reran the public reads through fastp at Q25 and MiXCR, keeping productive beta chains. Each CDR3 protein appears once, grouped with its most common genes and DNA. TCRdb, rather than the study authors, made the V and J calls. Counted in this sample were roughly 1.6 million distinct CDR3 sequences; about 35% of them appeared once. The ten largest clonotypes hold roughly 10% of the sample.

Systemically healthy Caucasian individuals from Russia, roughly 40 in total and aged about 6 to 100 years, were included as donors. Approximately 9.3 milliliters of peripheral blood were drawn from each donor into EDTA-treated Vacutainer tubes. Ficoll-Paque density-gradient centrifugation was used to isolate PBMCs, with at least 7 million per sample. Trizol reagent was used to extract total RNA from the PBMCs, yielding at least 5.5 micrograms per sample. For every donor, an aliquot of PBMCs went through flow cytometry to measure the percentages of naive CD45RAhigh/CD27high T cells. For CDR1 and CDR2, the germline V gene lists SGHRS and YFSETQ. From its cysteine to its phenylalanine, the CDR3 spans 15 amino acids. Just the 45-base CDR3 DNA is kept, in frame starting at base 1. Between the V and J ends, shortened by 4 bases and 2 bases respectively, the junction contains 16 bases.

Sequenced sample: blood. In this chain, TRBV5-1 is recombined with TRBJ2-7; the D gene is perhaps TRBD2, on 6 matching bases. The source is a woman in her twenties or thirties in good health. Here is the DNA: TGCGCCAGCAGCCCACTCAGCGGGTTTACCTACGAGCAGTACTTC. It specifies CASSPLSGFTYEQYF.